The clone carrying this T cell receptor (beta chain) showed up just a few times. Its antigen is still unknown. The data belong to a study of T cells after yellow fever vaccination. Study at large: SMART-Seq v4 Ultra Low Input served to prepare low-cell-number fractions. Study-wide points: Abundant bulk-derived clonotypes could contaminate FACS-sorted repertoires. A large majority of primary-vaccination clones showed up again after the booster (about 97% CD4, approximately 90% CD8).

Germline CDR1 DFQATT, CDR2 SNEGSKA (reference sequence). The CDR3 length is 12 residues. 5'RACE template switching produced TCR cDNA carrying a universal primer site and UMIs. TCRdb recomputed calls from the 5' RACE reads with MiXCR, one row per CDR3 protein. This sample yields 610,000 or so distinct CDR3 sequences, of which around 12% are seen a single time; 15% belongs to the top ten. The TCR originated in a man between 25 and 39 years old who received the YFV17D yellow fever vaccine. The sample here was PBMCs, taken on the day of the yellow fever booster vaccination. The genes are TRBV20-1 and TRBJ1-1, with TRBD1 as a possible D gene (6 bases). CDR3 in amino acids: CRHDRKGTEAFF. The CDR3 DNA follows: TGCAGGCATGACAGGAAGGGAACTGAAGCTTTCTTT.